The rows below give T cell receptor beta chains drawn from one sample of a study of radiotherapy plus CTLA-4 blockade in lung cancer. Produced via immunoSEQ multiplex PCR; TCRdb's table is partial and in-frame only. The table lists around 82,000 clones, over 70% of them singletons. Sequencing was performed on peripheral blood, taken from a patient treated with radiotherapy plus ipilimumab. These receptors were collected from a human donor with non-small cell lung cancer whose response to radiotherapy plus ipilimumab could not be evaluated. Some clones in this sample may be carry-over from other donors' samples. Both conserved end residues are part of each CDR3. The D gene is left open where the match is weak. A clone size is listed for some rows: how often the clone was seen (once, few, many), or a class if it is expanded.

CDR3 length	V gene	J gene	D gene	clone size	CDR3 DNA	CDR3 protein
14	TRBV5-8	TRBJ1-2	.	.	TGTGCCAGCAGCTTGGTTTCAGGGGACTATGGCTACACCTTC	CASSLVSGDYGYTF
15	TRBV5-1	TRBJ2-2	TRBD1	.	TGCGCCAGCAGCTTACAGGGGCTAGACACCGGGGAGCTGTTTTTT	CASSLQGLDTGELFF
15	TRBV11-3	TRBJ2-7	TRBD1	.	TGTGCCAGCAGCTTAGGAGGGACAGGGATCTACGAGCAGTACTTC	CASSLGGTGIYEQYF
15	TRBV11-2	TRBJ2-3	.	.	TGTGCCAGCAGCTTGACTGGGGCCCGGGCCGATACGCAGTATTTT	CASSLTGARADTQYF
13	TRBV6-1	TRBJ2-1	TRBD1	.	TGTGCCAGCATTCCGGACAGGTACAATGAGCAGTTCTTC	CASIPDRYNEQFF
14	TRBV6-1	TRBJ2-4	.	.	TGTGCCAGCAGTCCCCAGGGGGGCCAAAACATTCAGTACTTC	CASSPQGGQNIQYF
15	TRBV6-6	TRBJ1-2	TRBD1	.	TGTGCCAGCACCGCGGGGGACAGGGGAAAATATGGCTACACCTTC	CASTAGDRGKYGYTF
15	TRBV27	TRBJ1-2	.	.	TGTGCCAGCAGTTCTCTTGGGGGGGTAGACTATGGCTACACCTTC	CASSSLGGVDYGYTF
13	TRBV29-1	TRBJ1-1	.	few	TGCAGCGTTGCCCCCAGGGGTGTCACTGAAGCTTTCTTT	CSVAPRGVTEAFF
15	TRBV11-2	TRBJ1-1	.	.	TGTGCCAGCAGCTGGCACCTTGGTGAGAACACTGAAGCTTTCTTT	CASSWHLGENTEAFF
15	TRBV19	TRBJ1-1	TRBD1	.	TGTGCCAGTAGTATAGGACAGGGTCTTAACACTGAAGCTTTCTTT	CASSIGQGLNTEAFF
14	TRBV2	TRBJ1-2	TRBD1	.	TGTGCCAGCACAGACAGGGGGCTTAACTATGGCTACACCTTC	CASTDRGLNYGYTF
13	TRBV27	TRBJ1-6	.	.	TGTGCCAGCAGTTTGGGCCTATTAGACGCCCTCCACTTT	CASSLGLLDALHF
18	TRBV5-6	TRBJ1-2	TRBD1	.	TGTGCCAGCAGCTCTCCCGACAGGGGGTCCTACTCAAACTATGGCTACACCTTC	CASSSPDRGSYSNYGYTF
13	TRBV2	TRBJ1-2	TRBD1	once	TGTGCCAGCAGTGTACAGGGGAACTATGGCTACACCTTC	CASSVQGNYGYTF
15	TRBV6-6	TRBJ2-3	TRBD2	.	TGTGCCAGCAGGCCCACTAGCGAAGTCACAGATACGCAGTATTTT	CASRPTSEVTDTQYF
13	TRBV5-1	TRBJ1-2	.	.	TGCGCCAGCAGCCTACAGGGTACGGATGGCTACACCTTC	CASSLQGTDGYTF
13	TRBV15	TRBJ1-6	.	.	TGTGCCACCAGCAGAGTCACGGGGTCACCCCTCCACTTT	CATSRVTGSPLHF